These T cell receptor beta chains were read from a single sample in a study of control samples from healthy donors and cancer patients. The repertoire was sequenced with immunoSEQ multiplex PCR; TCRdb's copy has only in-frame clones and lacks some. The data hold about 110,000 clones, with roughly 90% observed a single time. The source material was blood. The receptor set was obtained from a woman younger than 30 in good health. The CDR3 runs from the conserved cysteine through the conserved F or W. The order of the fields is V gene, D gene, clone size, J gene, CDR3 DNA, CDR3 protein. A D gene is named only where the DNA matches it firmly. Where a row states a size, it is once, few, many or the class of an expanded clone; other rows omit it.

TRBV10-1	.	.	TRBJ2-2	TGCGCCAGCTCAGGAGGCGGGGAGCTGTTTTTT	CASSGGGELFF
TRBV18	TRBD1	once	TRBJ1-2	TGTGCCAGCTCACCGGAGGTACAGGGGGCGTCGAACACCTTC	CASSPEVQGASNTF
TRBV5-4	.	few	TRBJ2-7	TGTGCCAGCAGTACGGAACAGAACTACGAGCAGTACTTC	CASSTEQNYEQYF
TRBV10-3	TRBD2	.	TRBJ2-5	TGTGCCATCAGTGAGACGGGACTAGCGGGGGAGACCCAGTACTTC	CAISETGLAGETQYF
TRBV7-2	.	.	TRBJ2-7	TGTGCCAGCAGCTTAGGCCCTAGCGTGGGCGAGCAGTACTTC	CASSLGPSVGEQYF
TRBV28	.	.	TRBJ2-1	TGTGCCAGCAGTCCAGACAATGAGCAGTTCTTC	CASSPDNEQFF
TRBV20-1	TRBD2	.	TRBJ2-3	TGCAGTGCTAGTGGCGGGGGGGATACGCAGTATTTT	CSASGGGDTQYF
TRBV29-1	.	.	TRBJ1-1	TGCAGCGCCCGAACAGGGATTACTGAAGCTTTCTTT	CSARTGITEAFF
TRBV2	TRBD1	.	TRBJ2-1	TGTGCCAACCAGGGGGTAAACTTGCACTCCTACAATGAGCAGTTCTTC	CANQGVNLHSYNEQFF
TRBV7-8	.	once	TRBJ1-6	TGTGCCAGCAGCTTAGGGGGAGACGGAAACTCCTATAATTCACCCCTCCACTTT	CASSLGGDGNSYNSPLHF
TRBV28	TRBD1	once	TRBJ2-3	TGTGCCAGCTCCAGGGGGCTCTCAGATACGCAGTATTTT	CASSRGLSDTQYF
TRBV4-3	.	.	TRBJ2-3	TGCGCCAGCAGCCAGGTAATCCGGACCACAGATACGCAGTATTTT	CASSQVIRTTDTQYF
TRBV7-2	.	.	TRBJ1-2	TGTGCCAGCAGCTTAGAGGCTTTAGCGACCGCTGGCTACACCTTC	CASSLEALATAGYTF
TRBV28	TRBD1	.	TRBJ1-6	TGTGCCAGCAGCCCTGCAAGACAGGGATCTCCCAGCTCCTATAATTCACCCCTCCACTTT	CASSPARQGSPSSYNSPLHF
TRBV27	TRBD2	.	TRBJ2-3	TGTGCCAGCAGTTTAATGGGACTAGCGGGAGAAACAGATACGCAGTATTTT	CASSLMGLAGETDTQYF
TRBV4-3	TRBD2	.	TRBJ2-2	TGCGCCAGCAGCCAGTCTACTAGCGGGGCTACCACCGGGGAGCTGTTTTTT	CASSQSTSGATTGELFF
TRBV2	.	.	TRBJ1-2	TGTGCCAGCAGTGCAGGGAATTATGGCTACACCTTC	CASSAGNYGYTF
TRBV9	TRBD2	.	TRBJ2-1	TGTGCCAGCAGCGTCTCGGGACTAGCGGGAGATCCCTACAATGAGCAGTTCTTC	CASSVSGLAGDPYNEQFF
TRBV18	.	.	TRBJ1-1	TGTGCCAGCTCACTTCAGGGAATGAACACTGAAGCTTTCTTT	CASSLQGMNTEAFF
TRBV4-2	.	.	TRBJ1-2	TGTGCCAGCAGCCAAGGTCTCTATGGCTACACCTTC	CASSQGLYGYTF
TRBV6-2/TRBV6-3	.	.	TRBJ2-1	TGTGCCAGCAGCCTCGACTCTTCCTACAATGAGCAGTTCTTC	CASSLDSSYNEQFF
TRBV27	.	.	TRBJ2-7	TGTGCCAGCAGGAGGACGCTGGCCCCCTACGAGCAGTACTTC	CASRRTLAPYEQYF
TRBV7-9	TRBD2	.	TRBJ2-3	TGTGCCAGCAGCTTAGTCCGGGGTCTAGCGGGAGGTTCCACAGATACGCAGTATTTT	CASSLVRGLAGGSTDTQYF
TRBV7-9	TRBD2	.	TRBJ2-2	TGTGCCAGCAGCGTCTCACTAGCGGCTATCTTTACCGGGGAGCTGTTTTTT	CASSVSLAAIFTGELFF
TRBV6-5	TRBD1	.	TRBJ1-1	TGTGCCAGCAGTAACCCACAGGGGGGTAACACTGAAGCTTTCTTT	CASSNPQGGNTEAFF
TRBV11-2	.	.	TRBJ2-7	TGTGCCAGCAGCTTAGATCTGGGTGCGCTGTACGAGCAGTACTTC	CASSLDLGALYEQYF
TRBV7-2	.	.	TRBJ2-7	TGTGCCAGCAGCTTAGACGCTGGGGAGCAGTACTTC	CASSLDAGEQYF
TRBV28	.	once	TRBJ1-1	TGTGCCAGCAGTCCGCGCGGAAGAGTTGAAGCTTTCTTT	CASSPRGRVEAFF
TRBV4-1	TRBD1	few	TRBJ2-1	TGCGCCAGCGGACCCTCGTGGACAGGGCAAAATGAGCAGTTCTTC	CASGPSWTGQNEQFF
TRBV28	TRBD1	once	TRBJ2-5	TGTGCCAGCAGTTTATGGGGACAGGGTGGGGAAGAGACCCAGTACTTC	CASSLWGQGGEETQYF
TRBV29-1	.	.	TRBJ2-3	TGCAGCGTTGAGGAAGGCACAGATACGCAGTATTTT	CSVEEGTDTQYF
TRBV4-3	TRBD2	.	TRBJ2-2	TGCGCCAGCAGCCGGGAACCCGTTACTAGCGGGGGGACGTACACCGGGGAGCTGTTTTTT	CASSREPVTSGGTYTGELFF
TRBV4-2	.	.	TRBJ1-6	TGTGCCAGCAGCCCTACCGCGGGGGCCTCCGCTGGCTCCTATAATTCACCCCTCCACTTT	CASSPTAGASAGSYNSPLHF
TRBV18	.	.	TRBJ2-1	TGTGCCAGCTCCGGAGGGAGATCGACGGGGGTCTACAATGAGCAGTTCTTC	CASSGGRSTGVYNEQFF
TRBV7-2	.	.	TRBJ1-1	TGTGCCAGCAGCTTAGCAACGGGGCATCGTAACACTGAAGCTTTCTTT	CASSLATGHRNTEAFF
TRBV21-1	.	.	TRBJ1-1	TGTGCCAGCAGCAAAAATCTCGGGACAGGGTTTGAGTACACTGAAGCTTTCTTT	CASSKNLGTGFEYTEAFF
TRBV10-3	.	.	TRBJ1-1	TGTGCCATCAGTGAGAGAGGAGGCGGACAGAACACTGAAGCTTTCTTT	CAISERGGGQNTEAFF
TRBV7-9	TRBD2	.	TRBJ2-5	TGTGCCAGCAGCCCCGGGGAGCGGGGGGGACCGACGATGCAGGAGACCCAGTACTTC	CASSPGERGGPTMQETQYF
TRBV6-4	.	.	TRBJ2-1	TGTGCCAGCAGTGACGGAACAGGGGAGGTCAATGAGCAGTTCTTC	CASSDGTGEVNEQFF